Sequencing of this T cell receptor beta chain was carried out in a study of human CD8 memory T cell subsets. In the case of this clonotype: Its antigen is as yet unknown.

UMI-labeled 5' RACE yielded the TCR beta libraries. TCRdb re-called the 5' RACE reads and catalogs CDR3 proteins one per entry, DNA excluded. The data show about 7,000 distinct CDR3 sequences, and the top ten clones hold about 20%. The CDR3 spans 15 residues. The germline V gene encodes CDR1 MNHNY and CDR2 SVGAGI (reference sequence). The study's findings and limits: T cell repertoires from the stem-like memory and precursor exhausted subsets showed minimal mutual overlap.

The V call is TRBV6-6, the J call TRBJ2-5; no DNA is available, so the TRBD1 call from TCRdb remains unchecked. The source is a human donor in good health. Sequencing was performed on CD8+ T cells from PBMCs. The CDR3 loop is CASSYLHGGRETQYF.